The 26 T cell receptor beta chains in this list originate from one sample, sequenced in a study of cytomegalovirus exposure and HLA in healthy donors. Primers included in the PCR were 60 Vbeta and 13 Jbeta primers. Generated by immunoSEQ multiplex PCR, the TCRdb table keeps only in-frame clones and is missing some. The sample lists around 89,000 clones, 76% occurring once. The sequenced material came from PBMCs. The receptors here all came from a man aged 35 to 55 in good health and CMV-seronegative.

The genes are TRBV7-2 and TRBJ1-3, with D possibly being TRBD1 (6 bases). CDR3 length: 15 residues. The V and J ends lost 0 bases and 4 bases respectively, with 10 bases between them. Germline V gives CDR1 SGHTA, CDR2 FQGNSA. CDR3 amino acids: CASSLASGVGNTIYF. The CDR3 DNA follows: TGTGCCAGCAGCTTAGCGTCAGGGGTCGGAAACACCATATATTTT.

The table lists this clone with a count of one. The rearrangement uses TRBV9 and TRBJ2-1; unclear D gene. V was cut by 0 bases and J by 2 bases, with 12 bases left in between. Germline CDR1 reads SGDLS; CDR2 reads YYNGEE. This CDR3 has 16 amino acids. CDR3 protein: CASSVVSLGAYNEQFF. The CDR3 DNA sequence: TGTGCCAGCAGCGTAGTTAGCCTAGGAGCCTACAATGAGCAGTTCTTC.

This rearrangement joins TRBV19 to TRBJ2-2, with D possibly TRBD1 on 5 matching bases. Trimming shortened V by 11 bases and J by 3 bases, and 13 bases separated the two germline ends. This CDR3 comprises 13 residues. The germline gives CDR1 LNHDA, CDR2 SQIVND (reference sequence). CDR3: CAAQGGYTGELFF. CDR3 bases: TGTGCCGCCCAGGGTGGTTACACCGGGGAGCTGTTTTTT.

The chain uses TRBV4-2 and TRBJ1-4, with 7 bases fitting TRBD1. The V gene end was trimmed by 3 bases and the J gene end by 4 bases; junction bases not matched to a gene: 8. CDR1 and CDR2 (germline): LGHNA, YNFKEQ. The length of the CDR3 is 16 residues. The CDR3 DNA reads TGTGCCAGCAGCCAGGGAGGCAACAGGGGTAATGAAAAACTGTTTTTT. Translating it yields CASSQGGNRGNEKLFF.

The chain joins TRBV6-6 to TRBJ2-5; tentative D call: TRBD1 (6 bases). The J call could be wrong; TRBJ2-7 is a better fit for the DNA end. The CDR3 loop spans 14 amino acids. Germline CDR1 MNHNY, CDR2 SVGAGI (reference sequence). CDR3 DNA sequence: TGTGCCAGCAGTTACTCCCAGGGGACCTACGAGCAGTACTTC. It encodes CASSYSQGTYEQYF.

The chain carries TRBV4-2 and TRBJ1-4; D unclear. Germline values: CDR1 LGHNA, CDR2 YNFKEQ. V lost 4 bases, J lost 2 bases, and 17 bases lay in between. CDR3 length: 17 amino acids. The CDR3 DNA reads TGTGCCAGCAGCCGAGTTGAGGAGGGAGCCACTAATGAAAAACTGTTTTTT. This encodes CASSRVEEGATNEKLFF.

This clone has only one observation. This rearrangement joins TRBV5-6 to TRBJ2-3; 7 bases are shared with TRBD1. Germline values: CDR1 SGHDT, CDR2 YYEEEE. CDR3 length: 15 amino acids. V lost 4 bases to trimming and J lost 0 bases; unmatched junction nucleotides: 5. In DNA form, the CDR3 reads TGTGCCAGCAGCAGGGGACAGCCTAGCACAGATACGCAGTATTTT. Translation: CASSRGQPSTDTQYF.

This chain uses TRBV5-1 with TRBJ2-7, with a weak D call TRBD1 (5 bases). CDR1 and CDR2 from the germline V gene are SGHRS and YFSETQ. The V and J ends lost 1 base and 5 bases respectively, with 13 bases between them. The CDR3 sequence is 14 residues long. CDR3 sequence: CASSLSQGSHEQYF. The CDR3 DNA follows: TGCGCCAGCAGCTTGAGCCAGGGTAGTCACGAGCAGTACTTC.

The CDR3 bases are TGTGCCAGCACCCTGACAGGGAACTATGGCTACACCTTC. This codes for CASTLTGNYGYTF. V is TRBV2 and J is TRBJ1-2, with 7 positions matching TRBD1. V lost 7 bases to trimming and J lost 2 bases; unmatched junction nucleotides: 4. From germline, CDR1 is SNHLY and CDR2 FYNNEI. The CDR3 has 13 residues.

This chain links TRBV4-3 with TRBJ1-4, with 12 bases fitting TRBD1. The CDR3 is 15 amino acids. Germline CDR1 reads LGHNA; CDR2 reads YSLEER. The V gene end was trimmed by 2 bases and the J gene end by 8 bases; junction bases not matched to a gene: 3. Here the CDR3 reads CASSQTGTGGEKLFF. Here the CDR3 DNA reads TGCGCCAGCAGCCAAACAGGGACAGGGGGCGAAAAACTGTTTTTT.

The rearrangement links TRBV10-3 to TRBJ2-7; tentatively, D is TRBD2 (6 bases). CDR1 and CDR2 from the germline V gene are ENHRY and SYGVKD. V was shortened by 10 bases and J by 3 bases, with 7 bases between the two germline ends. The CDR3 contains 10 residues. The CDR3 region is CATGVYEQYF. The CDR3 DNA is TGTGCCACGGGGGTCTACGAGCAGTACTTC.

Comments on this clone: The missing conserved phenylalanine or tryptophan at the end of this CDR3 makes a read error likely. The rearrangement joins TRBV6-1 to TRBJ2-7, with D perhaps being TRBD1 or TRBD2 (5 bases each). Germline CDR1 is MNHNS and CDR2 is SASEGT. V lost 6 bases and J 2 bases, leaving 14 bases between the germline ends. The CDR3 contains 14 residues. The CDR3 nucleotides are TGTGCCAGCAGCCCAAACGTGGGGGCCTACGAGCAGTACCTC. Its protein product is CASSPNVGAYEQYL.

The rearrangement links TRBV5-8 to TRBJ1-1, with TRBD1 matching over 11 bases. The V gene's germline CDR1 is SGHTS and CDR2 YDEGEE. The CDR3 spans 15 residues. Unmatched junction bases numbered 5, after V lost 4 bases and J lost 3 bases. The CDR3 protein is CASSNGQGADTEAFF. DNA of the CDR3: TGTGCCAGCAGCAACGGACAGGGGGCGGACACTGAAGCTTTCTTT.

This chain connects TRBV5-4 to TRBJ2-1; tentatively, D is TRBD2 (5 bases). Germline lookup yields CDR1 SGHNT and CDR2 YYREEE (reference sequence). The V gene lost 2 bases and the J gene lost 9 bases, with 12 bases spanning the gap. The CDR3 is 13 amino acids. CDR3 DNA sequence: TGTGCCAGCAGCTTTCTGGACGGAGGTGAGCAGTTCTTC. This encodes CASSFLDGGEQFF. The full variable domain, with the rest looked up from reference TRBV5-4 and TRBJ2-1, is ETGVTQSPTHLIKTRGQQVTLRCSSQSGHNTVSWYQQALGQGPQFIFQYYREEENGRGNFPPRFSGLQFPNYSSELNVNALELDDSALYLCASSFLDGGEQFFGPGTRLTVL.

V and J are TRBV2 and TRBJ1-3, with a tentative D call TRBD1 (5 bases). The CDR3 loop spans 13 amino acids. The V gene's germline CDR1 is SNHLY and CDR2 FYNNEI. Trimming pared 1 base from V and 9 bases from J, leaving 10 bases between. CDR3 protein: CASSEGPQGTIYF. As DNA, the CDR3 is TGTGCCAGCAGTGAAGGGCCCCAGGGCACCATATATTTT.

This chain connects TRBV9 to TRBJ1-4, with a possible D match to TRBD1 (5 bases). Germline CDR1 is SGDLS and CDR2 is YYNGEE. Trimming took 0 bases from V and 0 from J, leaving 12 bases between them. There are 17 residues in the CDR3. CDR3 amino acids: CASSVAPTVATNEKLFF. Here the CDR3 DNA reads TGTGCCAGCAGCGTAGCCCCGACAGTCGCAACTAATGAAAAACTGTTTTTT.

CDR3 residues: CAWGPSGTEAFF. The CDR3 region has the DNA TGTGCCTGGGGGCCGAGTGGGACTGAAGCTTTCTTT. V is TRBV30 and J is TRBJ1-1; no clear D gene. Germline V gene data show CDR1 as GTSNPN and CDR2 as SVGIG (reference sequence). V dropped 5 bases and J dropped 5 bases, with 12 bases sitting between them. The CDR3 is 12 amino acids.

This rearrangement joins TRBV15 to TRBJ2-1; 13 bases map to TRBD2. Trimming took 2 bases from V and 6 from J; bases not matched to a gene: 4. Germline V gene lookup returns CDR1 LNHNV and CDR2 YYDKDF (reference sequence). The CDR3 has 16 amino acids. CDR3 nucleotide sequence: TGTGCCACCAGCAGACTCGGGACTAGCGGGGCCAATGAGCAGTTCTTC. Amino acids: CATSRLGTSGANEQFF.

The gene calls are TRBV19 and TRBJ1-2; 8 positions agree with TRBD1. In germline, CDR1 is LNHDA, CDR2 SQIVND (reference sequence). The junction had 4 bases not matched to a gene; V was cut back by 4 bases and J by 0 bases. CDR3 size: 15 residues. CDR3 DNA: TGTGCCAGTAGTAAAAGACAGGGGACTAACTATGGCTACACCTTC. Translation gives CASSKRQGTNYGYTF. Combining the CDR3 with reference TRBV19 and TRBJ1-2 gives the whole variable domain DGGITQSPKYLFRKEGQNVTLSCEQNLNHDAMYWYRQDPGQGLRLIYYSQIVNDFQKGDIAEGYSVSREKKESFPLTVTSAQKNPTAFYLCASSKRQGTNYGYTFGSGTRLTVV.

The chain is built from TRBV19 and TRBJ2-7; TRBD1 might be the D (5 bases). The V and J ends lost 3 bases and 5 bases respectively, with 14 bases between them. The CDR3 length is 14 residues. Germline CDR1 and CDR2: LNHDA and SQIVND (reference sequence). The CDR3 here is CASSIGRVSNEQYF. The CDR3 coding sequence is TGTGCCAGTAGTATCGGCAGGGTTTCCAACGAGCAGTACTTC.

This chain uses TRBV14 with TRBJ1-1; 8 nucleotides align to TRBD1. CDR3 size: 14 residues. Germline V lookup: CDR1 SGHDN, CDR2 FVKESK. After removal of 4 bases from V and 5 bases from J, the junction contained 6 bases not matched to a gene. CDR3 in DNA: TGTGCCAGCAGCCCAGGACAGGGTCGGACTGAAGCTTTCTTT. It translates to CASSPGQGRTEAFF.

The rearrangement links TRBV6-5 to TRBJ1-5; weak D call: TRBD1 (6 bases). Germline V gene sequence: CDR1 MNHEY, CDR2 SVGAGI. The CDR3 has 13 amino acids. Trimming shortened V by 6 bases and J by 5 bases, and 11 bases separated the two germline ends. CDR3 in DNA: TGTGCCAGCAGCATCGCAGGGGATCAGCCCCAGCATTTT. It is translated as CASSIAGDQPQHF.

The CDR3 DNA is TGTGCCACCAGCACTGGACTAGCGGGTTTCTACAATGAGCAGTTCTTC. Translating gives CATSTGLAGFYNEQFF. V gene TRBV15 combines with J gene TRBJ2-1, with TRBD2 identical over 11 bases. The CDR3 length is 16 residues. CDR1 and CDR2 from the germline V gene are LNHNV and YYDKDF (reference sequence). V lost 4 bases, J lost 3 bases, and 5 bases stayed unmatched.

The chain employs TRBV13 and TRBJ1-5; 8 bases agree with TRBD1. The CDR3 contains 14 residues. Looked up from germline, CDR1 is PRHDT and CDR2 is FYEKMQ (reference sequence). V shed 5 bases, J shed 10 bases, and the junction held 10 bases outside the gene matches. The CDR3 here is CASSGGTGNGPQHF. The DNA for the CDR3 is TGTGCCAGCAGCGGAGGGACAGGCAATGGACCCCAGCATTTT.

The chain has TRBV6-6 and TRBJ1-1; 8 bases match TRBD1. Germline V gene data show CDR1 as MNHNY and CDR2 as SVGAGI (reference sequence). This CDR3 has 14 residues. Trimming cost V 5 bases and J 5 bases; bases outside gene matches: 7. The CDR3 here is CASSGRTGRTEAFF. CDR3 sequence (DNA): TGTGCCAGCAGTGGCCGGACAGGGAGGACTGAAGCTTTCTTT.

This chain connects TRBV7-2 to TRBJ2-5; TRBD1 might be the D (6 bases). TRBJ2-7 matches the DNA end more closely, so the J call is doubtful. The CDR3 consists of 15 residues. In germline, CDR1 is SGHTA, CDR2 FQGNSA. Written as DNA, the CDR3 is TGTGCCAGCAGCTTATTAGGGACACCTTCCTACGAGCAGTACTTC. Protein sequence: CASSLLGTPSYEQYF.